The present T cell receptor (beta chain) was sequenced within a study of OX40 agonist ivuxolimab in advanced cancers. Study background: Ivuxolimab is a fully human IgG2 antibody that activates OX40 (CD134).

Study-wide results and caveats: Within 6 weeks, CD4+ and CD8+ blood T cells expanded clonally at 0.1 to 3.0 mg/kg.

This clone has only one observation. The antigen is undetermined. Assay: immunoSEQ multiplex PCR; the TCRdb copy retains only in-frame clones and omits some. This repertoire shows about 86,000 clones, about 94% found once; its top ten account for roughly 1.1%. The V gene lost 2 bases and the J gene lost 1 base, with 9 bases spanning the gap. Germline V gene lookup returns CDR1 SGHNT and CDR2 YYREEE (reference sequence). This CDR3 comprises 14 residues. The clonotype comes from an adult with an advanced solid tumor such as melanoma, head and neck, liver or kidney cancer. The starting material was CD4+ or CD8+ T cells sorted from blood, obtained in a trial of the OX40 agonist ivuxolimab. This chain joins TRBV5-4 and TRBJ1-1; the D gene is possibly TRBD1 (5 bases). Here the CDR3 reads CASSFWGPNTEAFF. Here the CDR3 DNA reads TGTGCCAGCAGCTTTTGGGGCCCGAACACTGAAGCTTTCTTT.